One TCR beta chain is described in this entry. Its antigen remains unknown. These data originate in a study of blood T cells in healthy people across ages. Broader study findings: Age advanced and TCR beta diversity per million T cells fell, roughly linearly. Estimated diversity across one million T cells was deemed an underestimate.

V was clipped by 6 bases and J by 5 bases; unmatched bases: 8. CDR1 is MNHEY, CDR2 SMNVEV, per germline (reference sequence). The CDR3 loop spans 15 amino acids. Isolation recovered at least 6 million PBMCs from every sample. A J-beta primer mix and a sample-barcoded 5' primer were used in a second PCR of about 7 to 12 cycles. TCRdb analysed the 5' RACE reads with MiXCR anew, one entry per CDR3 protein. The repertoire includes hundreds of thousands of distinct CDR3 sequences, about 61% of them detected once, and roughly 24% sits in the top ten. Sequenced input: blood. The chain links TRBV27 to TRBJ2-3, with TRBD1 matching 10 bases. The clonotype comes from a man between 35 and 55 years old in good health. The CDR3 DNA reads TGTGCCAGCAGCCAAGACAGGGGGCGCGTAGATACGCAGTATTTT. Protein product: CASSQDRGRVDTQYF.